A single T cell receptor beta chain is shown here with its context. No antigen is known for it. No much larger clone is present one base from it, and per-base qualities are unavailable. These data are taken from a study of technical replicates of blood from several donors listed by TCRdb under 2017. Including cysteine and phenylalanine, the CDR3 has 15 amino acids. Here the CDR3 DNA is all that survives: 45 bases in frame from base 1. V ends up 3 bases short and J 4 bases short, with an unmatched junction base count of 8. Taken from the germline V gene, the CDR1 and CDR2 loops are SNHLY and FYNNEI. Library generation was performed with the immunoSEQ multiplex PCR assay. Drawn from immuneACCESS, this table holds only the in-frame rearrangements with V and J called that TCRdb kept. Clones are partly lost; checked studies trace under half to an unresolved V gene and leave the rest unexplained. A total of some 80,000 clones appear in this sample, under 97% of them only once. Around 0.37% of the sample is in the top ten clones.

Recombination joined TRBV2 with TRBJ2-5, with 7 bases in between that match TRBD2. This receptor was identified in a human donor in good health. Specimen: T cells isolated from PBMCs. The CDR3 is CASSEAGEGLETQYF. The nucleotides are TGTGCCAGCAGTGAGGCGGGAGAGGGGTTAGAGACCCAGTACTTC.